One sample yielded the 3 T cell receptor beta chains listed below, sequenced in a study of Tregs in tolerant kidney transplant recipients. TCRdb's copy holds only in-frame clones and misses some; the assay was immunoSEQ multiplex PCR. This sample lists 25,000 or so clones; its ten largest clones have over 4%. Mixed chimerism was transient after nonmyeloablative marrow transplants from related graft donors. Sequences were derived from CD4+ T cells from blood (PBMCs), sampled 6 months after the transplant. All receptors derive from a human patient who received a combined kidney and bone marrow transplant. Some T cells may possibly be graft donor cells.

Concerning this clone itself: The read stops 3 residues short of the end of the CDR3; the missing end is completed from the germline J gene. V and J are TRBV10-3 and TRBJ2-5, with unresolved D. This CDR3 region has 14 residues. Trimming shortened V by 2 bases and J by 4 bases, and 11 bases separated the two germline ends. Looked up from germline, CDR1 is ENHRY and CDR2 is SYGVKD. CDR3 protein: CAISETLVGETQYF. The part of the CDR3 DNA that was read is TGTGCCATCAGTGAGACGTTAGTCGGAGAGACC.

CDR3 protein: CASSLYPAGGDTQYF. The part of the CDR3 DNA that was read is TGTGCCAGCAGCTTGTATCCAGCGGGAGGCGATACG. The V and J genes are TRBV5-4 and TRBJ2-3; 9 nucleotides line up with TRBD2. The read ends 3 residues early relative to the CDR3; the germline J gene fills the gap. Per germline, CDR1 SGHNT and CDR2 YYREEE (reference sequence). V dropped 1 base and J dropped 6; count of bases not matched to a gene: 6. CDR3 length: 15 residues.

With regard to this clone: The read finishes 3 residues shy of the CDR3 end, and the germline J gene is used to complete it. This chain links TRBV20-1 with TRBJ1-1, with D unresolved. The V and J ends lost 3 bases and 3 bases respectively, with 5 bases between them. CDR3 size: 11 residues. Germline lookup yields CDR1 DFQATT and CDR2 SNEGSKA (reference sequence). This CDR3 is CSASHYTEAFF. Partial CDR3 DNA: TGCAGTGCTAGCCATTACACTGAA.